A single sample is the source of the 14 T cell receptor beta chains below, sequenced in a study of T cells expressing NK-cell markers. TCRdb reanalyzed the 5' RACE reads, giving one entry per CDR3 protein sequence and no DNA. The clone table shows tens of thousands of distinct CDR3 sequences, with the ten largest holding around 60%. The sample was blood T cells: a sorted CD56 or NKG2C T cell subset, CD4+ or CD8+ T cells, or bulk PBMC T cells (not recorded which). The receptor set was obtained from a woman aged 18-70 years in good health.

The V gene is TRBV29-1, the J gene TRBJ2-5; TCRdb picks TRBD2, but there is no DNA to check that call. The CDR3 is made up of 15 amino acids. Germline V gene sequence: CDR1 SQVTM, CDR2 ANQGSEA. CDR3: CSVEDGAGVAETQYF.

The chain combines TRBV4-1 with TRBJ2-5; TCRdb's assignment of TRBD1 cannot be checked, as there is no DNA. Germline V lookup: CDR1 MGHRA, CDR2 YSYEKL. The CDR3 contains 14 residues. The CDR3 sequence: CASSQIGGDETQYF.

This sequence joins TRBV7-9 and TRBJ2-7; TCRdb's assignment of TRBD1 cannot be checked, as there is no DNA. The CDR3 consists of 17 residues. Germline CDR1 reads SEHNR; CDR2 reads FQNEAQ (reference sequence). The CDR3: CASSSGGLSGSSYEQYF.

V gene TRBV5-1 combines with J gene TRBJ2-7; the TCRdb call, TRBD1, lacks DNA for checking. Looked up from germline, CDR1 is SGHRS and CDR2 is YFSETQ. The CDR3 has 16 amino acids. The CDR3 is CASRGGREGLSYEQYF.

The V gene is TRBV2, the J gene TRBJ2-2; TCRdb gives TRBD1 as the D gene, but with no DNA this cannot be confirmed. The CDR3 has 12 amino acids. Per germline, CDR1 SNHLY and CDR2 FYNNEI. This CDR3 reads CASSPGSGELFF.

The CDR3 spells CASSYGQNDEAFF. The rearrangement uses TRBV5-1 and TRBJ1-1; TCRdb picks TRBD1, but there is no DNA to check that call. Germline V CDR1 and CDR2: SGHRS, YFSETQ. This CDR3 contains 13 residues.

This chain links TRBV2 with TRBJ2-5; with no DNA, the TCRdb D assignment of TRBD2 cannot be verified. This CDR3 spans 18 amino acids. The germline V gene has CDR1 SNHLY and CDR2 FYNNEI. The CDR3 protein is CASSEGGGIRRGRETQYF.

This chain uses TRBV5-1 with TRBJ2-7; lacking DNA, the TRBD1 call made by TCRdb goes unchecked. Germline CDR1 SGHRS, CDR2 YFSETQ. The CDR3 is 14 amino acids. CDR3 region: CASSPGTDSYEQYF.

The chain is built from TRBV7-6 and TRBJ2-7; TCRdb proposes TRBD1, but this gene call is untestable without DNA. The CDR3 has 14 residues. From germline, CDR1 is SGHVS and CDR2 FNYEAQ. CDR3 protein: CASSLGPGAYEQYF. Filled out from reference TRBV7-6 and TRBJ2-7, the complete variable domain reads GAGVSQSPRYKVTKRGQDVALRCDPISGHVSLYWYRQALGQGPEFLTYFNYEAQQDKSGLPNDRFSAERPEGSISTLTIQRTEQRDSAMYRCASSLGPGAYEQYFGPGTRLTVT.

The V and J genes are TRBV3-1 and TRBJ2-7; as DNA is missing, the TRBD1 call by TCRdb cannot be tested. Germline V CDR1 and CDR2: LGHDT, YNNKEL (reference sequence). The CDR3 length is 15 residues. This chain's CDR3 is CASSYAGTGGYEQYF.

The gene calls are TRBV9 and TRBJ2-2; TCRdb lists TRBD2, though no DNA is available to test this call. Germline assignment: CDR1 SGDLS and CDR2 YYNGEE. This CDR3 has 15 residues. The CDR3 loop reads CASSFGPLDTGELFF.

The rearrangement joins TRBV20-1 to TRBJ2-7; TCRdb's D call of TRBD1 is untestable without DNA. CDR1 DFQATT and CDR2 SNEGSKA come from the germline V gene (reference sequence). The CDR3 sequence is 12 residues long. The CDR3 region is CSAGTGPGEQYF.

This sequence joins TRBV4-2 and TRBJ1-2. The CDR3 contains 17 residues. In germline, CDR1 is LGHNA, CDR2 YNFKEQ. The chain's CDR3 is CASSQTRRETGLDGYTF.

The chain has TRBV28 and TRBJ2-7; TCRdb selects TRBD1, and the lack of DNA leaves this call unchecked. Germline V gene sequence: CDR1 MDHEN, CDR2 SYDVKM. The CDR3 is 13 residues long. This chain's CDR3 is CASSGDRQRSQYF.